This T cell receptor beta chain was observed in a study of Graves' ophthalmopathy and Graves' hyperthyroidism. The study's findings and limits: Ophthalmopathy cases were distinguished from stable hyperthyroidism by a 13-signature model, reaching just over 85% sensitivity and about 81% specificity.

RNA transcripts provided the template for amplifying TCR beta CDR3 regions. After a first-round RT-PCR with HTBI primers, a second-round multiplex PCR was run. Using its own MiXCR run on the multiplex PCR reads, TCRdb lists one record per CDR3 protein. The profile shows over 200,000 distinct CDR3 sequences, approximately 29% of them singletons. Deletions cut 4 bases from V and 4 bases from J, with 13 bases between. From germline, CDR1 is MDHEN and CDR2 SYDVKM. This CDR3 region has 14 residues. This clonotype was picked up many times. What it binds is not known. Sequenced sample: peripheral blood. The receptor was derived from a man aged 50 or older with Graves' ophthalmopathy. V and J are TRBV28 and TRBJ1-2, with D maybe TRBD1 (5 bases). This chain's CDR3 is CASSSPGRFYGYTF. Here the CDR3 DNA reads TGTGCCAGCAGTTCCCCGGGACGGTTCTATGGCTACACCTTC.